This T cell receptor beta chain was profiled in a study of blood T cell repertoires in COVID-19. The wider study: Acute and convalescent COVID-19 specimens originated in the United States, Italy and Spain. PBMCs, B-cell-depleted T cells, or T cells provided the cDNA or gDNA that made up the material.

In the study's own analysis: Estimation of nucleated cell counts was performed using reference gene primer amplification. Produced via immunoSEQ multiplex PCR; TCRdb's table is partial and in-frame only. The DNA gave D and trimming, while V, J and clone size come from that table. The data contain over 130,000 clones, 80% to 90% of them singletons. In its sample, this clone was seen once. At the DNA level, this CDR3 is encoded by other sequences in the same sample as well. Trimming left V 6 bases short and J 2 bases short, with 10 bases between. The V gene's germline CDR1 is LNHDA and CDR2 SQIVND (reference sequence). The CDR3 consists of 14 residues.

The chain is built from TRBV19 and TRBJ2-2, with a possible D match to TRBD1 (6 bases). Material: peripheral blood. This TCR came from a man aged 65-85 years with acute or convalescent COVID-19. The CDR3 region has the DNA TGTGCCAGTAGGTTACAGGGTAACACCGGGGAGCTGTTTTTT. Amino acid sequence: CASRLQGNTGELFF.